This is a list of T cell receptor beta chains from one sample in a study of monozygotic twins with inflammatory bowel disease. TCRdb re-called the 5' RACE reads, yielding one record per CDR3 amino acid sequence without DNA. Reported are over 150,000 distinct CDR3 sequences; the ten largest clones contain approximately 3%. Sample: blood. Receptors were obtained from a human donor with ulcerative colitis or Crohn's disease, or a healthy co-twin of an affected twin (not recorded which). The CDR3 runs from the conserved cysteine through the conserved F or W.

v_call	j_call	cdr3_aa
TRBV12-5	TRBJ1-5	CASGLGAGAVCHQPQHF
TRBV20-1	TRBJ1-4	CSTLERATNEKLFF
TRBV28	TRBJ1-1	CASSPPTALNTEAFF
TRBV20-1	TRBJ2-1	CSRGSGNEQFF
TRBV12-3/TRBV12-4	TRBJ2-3	CASILGSSRDTQYF
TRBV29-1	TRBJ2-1	CSVEVTSGREQFF
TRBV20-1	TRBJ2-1	CSAARGSGGYLNEQFF
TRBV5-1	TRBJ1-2	CASSLDPQFGYGYTF
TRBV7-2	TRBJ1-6	CASSAPGRSSYNSPLHF
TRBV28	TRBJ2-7	CASRMGSPGEQYF
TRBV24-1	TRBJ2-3	CATSSTSGVGDTQYF
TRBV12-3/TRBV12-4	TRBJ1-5	CASSLDRLSNQPQHF
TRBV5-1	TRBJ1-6	CASSLTGLDNSPLHF
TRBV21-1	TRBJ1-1	CARRTGGKNTEAFF
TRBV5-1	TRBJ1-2	CASSTEGADGYTF
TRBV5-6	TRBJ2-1	CASSLVGLNEQFF
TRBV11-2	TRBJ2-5	CASSLGDRGMETQYF
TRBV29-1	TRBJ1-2	CSVESSQPGGYTF
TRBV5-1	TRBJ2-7	CASSTSGMFHEQYF
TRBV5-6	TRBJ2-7	CASSPGTGFHEQYF
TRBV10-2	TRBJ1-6	CASSGYIASYNSPLHF
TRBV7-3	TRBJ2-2	CASSLSSNTGELFF
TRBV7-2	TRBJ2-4	CASSFRGAFKNIQYF
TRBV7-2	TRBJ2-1	CASSLEGQTYNEQFF
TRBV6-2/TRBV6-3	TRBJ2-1	CASSYSGLAGNNEQFF
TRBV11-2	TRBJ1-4	CASSHRPKDKGNEKLFF
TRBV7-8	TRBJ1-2	CASSRSGTGGEGF
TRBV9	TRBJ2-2	CASSVGRAAGELFF